Described below is a single T cell receptor beta chain sequence and its context. V dropped 0 bases and J dropped 11 bases, with 20 bases sitting between them. The CDR3 contains 16 residues. Germline V lookup: CDR1 LNHDA, CDR2 SQIVND (reference sequence). Sequenced by immunoSEQ multiplex PCR; TCRdb stores in-frame clones only, minus some. The sample has 120,000 or so clones, 70% to 90% seen once; the top ten hold about 3.9%. This specimen comes from a study of blood T cell repertoires in COVID-19. Study details: Acute-phase and convalescent COVID-19 samples originated in the United States, Italy and Spain.

The TCR sequence derives from a man in his fifties or sixties with acute or convalescent COVID-19. The chain carries TRBV19 and TRBJ1-5; D is possibly TRBD1 (6 bases). Sequencing was carried out using peripheral blood. The CDR3 region is CASSIDQEQGRVAQHF. As DNA, the CDR3 is TGTGCCAGTAGTATAGATCAAGAACAGGGAAGAGTGGCCCAGCATTTT.